Reported below is one TCR beta chain. The assay used deep level. Clones were sequenced by immunoSEQ multiplex PCR, and TCRdb holds only the in-frame ones, with some missing. This sample has around 690,000 clones, with around 90% found just once. Together with CD45RO+ cells, CCR7-negative CD45RA+ TemRA cells were included in CD8 memory. These data come from a study of shared clonotypes between healthy human individuals. Background on the study: The study enrolled a couple of women and a few men aged 18 to 49.

The sequence was collected from a man aged 18 to 29 in good health. Some clones in this sample may be carry-over from other donors' samples. The sequenced sample was memory CD8+ T cells from PBMCs. As for subset: CD45RO+ cells pooled with CCR7-negative TemRA cells.

The CDR3 nucleotides read TGTGCCAGCGGGGTGGAGGGGGCCGATGAGCAGTTCTTC. As protein: CASGVEGADEQFF. The chain employs TRBV9 and TRBJ2-1; a weak D match, TRBD1 (7 bases). Trimming left V 7 bases short and J 8 bases short, with 16 bases between. Germline assignment: CDR1 SGDLS and CDR2 YYNGEE. The CDR3 is made up of 13 amino acids.